This T cell receptor (beta chain) was captured by sequencing in a study of naive CD8 T cells in extremely preterm neonates. Regarding the study as a whole: Preterm neonates shared more CDR3 nucleotide sequences (approximately 2.7%) than older groups. Preterm neonate repertoires were significantly less rich by iChao1 than others.

Measured with immunoSEQ multiplex PCR; TCRdb has only the in-frame clones, and not every one. Here the sample spans several thousand clones, roughly nine tenths being singletons. On this clone itself: Its antigen is undetermined.

Cord blood came from elective full-term cesareans at about 35-42 weeks without labor or membrane rupture. Germline trimming cut 6 bases from V and 2 bases from J; bases unmatched to any gene: 0. Germline CDR1 is MNHEY and CDR2 is SMNVEV (reference sequence). The CDR3 sequence is 13 residues long. The sequenced material came from naive CD8+ T cells from cord blood. V usage is TRBV27 and J usage is TRBJ1-3; 8 bases are a match to TRBD1. The TCR was taken from a newborn in good health. The DNA of the CDR3 is TGTGCCAGCAGGGACAGGGCTGGAAACACCATATATTTT. As protein: CASRDRAGNTIYF.